The clone carrying this T cell receptor (beta chain) showed up just a few times. Its specificity is unknown. Regions amplified from RNA transcripts were the TCR beta CDR3 regions. HTBI primers were used for first-round RT-PCR of the TCR CDR3. TCRdb re-analysed the multiplex PCR reads in MiXCR, keeping a single row per CDR3 protein. This table has around 500,000 distinct CDR3 sequences, around a fifth appearing once. Trimming stripped 1 base from V and 8 bases from J, with 6 bases between. Germline CDR1 reads SGHAT; CDR2 reads FQNNGV. The CDR3 spans 13 residues. This specimen belongs to a study of T cells in Graves' hyperthyroidism and ophthalmopathy. Points from the study as a whole: Blood samples included most of the expanded thyroid clonotypes exceeding 0.001. In the analysis, a 13 V-J model separated ophthalmopathy from stable hyperthyroidism.

Diagnoses were established using clinical symptoms, serum thyroxine and TRAb, thyroid ultrasound and orbital computed tomography. The origin of this receptor is a woman in her sixties or seventies with Graves' ophthalmopathy. The chain couples TRBV11-2 to TRBJ1-6; D uncertain. Sequenced sample: blood. The CDR3 spells CASSLAPDSPLHF. CDR3 DNA sequence: TGTGCCAGCAGCTTAGCGCCGGATTCACCCCTCCACTTT. The whole variable domain, remainder taken from reference TRBV11-2 and TRBJ1-6, is EAGVAQSPRYKIIEKRQSVAFWCNPISGHATLYWYQQILGQGPKLLIQFQNNGVVDDSQLPKDRFSAERLKGVDSTLKIQPAKLEDSAVYLCASSLAPDSPLHFGNGTRLTVT.